This TCR beta chain was retrieved from a study of T-cell reconstitution after alpha-beta-depleted transplantation in children (TCRdb year 2016). Background for the entire study: Using TCR repertoire profiling, the study quantitatively followed how T-cell immune reconstitution unfolded in children after TCRalphabeta/CD19-depleted allogeneic hematopoietic cell transplantation. Findings and caveats that apply to the study as a whole: The frequencies of hyperexpanded clones fell over the following months, and after one year, T-cell counts and TCRbeta diversity were mostly attributed to newly produced T cells. About two months after transplant, the apparently early recovery of alphabetaT-cell counts reportedly depended on just several hundred clones that had expanded rapidly and came from non-depleted graft cells. In some patients, high TCRbeta diversity at day 60 was attributed to recipient T cells and intrathymic progenitors that had survived conditioning.

Including cysteine and phenylalanine, the CDR3 has 15 amino acids. Kept here is only the CDR3 DNA, which spans 45 bases and is read in frame from base 1. CDR1 is given as SGHRS and CDR2 as YFSETQ, both from the germline V gene. Ends trimmed: V by 0 bases, J by 4 bases; bases unmatched to a gene: 4. This clonotype occurred a few times. The specificity of this receptor is unknown. Per-base quality was not reported, and no clone a single base away is much larger than it. The sample's treatment or condition label, decoded: allogeneic hematopoietic cell transplantation with graft depleted of TCRalphabeta T cells and CD19 B cells. The transplant recipients were children given TCRalphabeta/CD19-depleted allogeneic hematopoietic cell grafts. Libraries were constructed by PCR. TCRdb shows the sequencer as Illumina HiSeq 2500. TCR libraries were prepared with molecular barcoding, using unique molecular identifiers to normalize TCRbeta repertoire quantification. TCRdb cleaned the public reads at Q25 with fastp, built clones with MiXCR and kept in-frame beta chains. Every CDR3 protein is listed once, alongside the most common genes and DNA of its rows. This sample is represented by 330,000 or so distinct CDR3 sequences; 10% of them were singletons. The leading ten clones occupy 7.5% of the sample.

The rearrangement combines TRBV5-1 with TRBJ2-5, with 9 bases aligning to TRBD1. This TCR came from a boy younger than two with acute myeloid leukemia, due to receive a stem cell transplant. The source was PBMCs, collected before TCRalphabeta/CD19-depleted stem cell transplant. In nucleotides, the sequence is TGCGCCAGCAGCTTGGAGACAGGGGGAGGAGAGACCCAGTACTTC. It codes for CASSLETGGGETQYF. Beyond the CDR3, the reference TRBV5-1 and TRBJ2-5 genes provide the residues; the full variable domain reads: KAGVTQTPRYLIKTRGQQVTLSCSPISGHRSVSWYQQTPGQGLQFLFEYFSETQRNKGNFPGRFSGRQFSNSRSEMNVSTLELGDSALYLCASSLETGGGETQYFGPGTRLLVL.